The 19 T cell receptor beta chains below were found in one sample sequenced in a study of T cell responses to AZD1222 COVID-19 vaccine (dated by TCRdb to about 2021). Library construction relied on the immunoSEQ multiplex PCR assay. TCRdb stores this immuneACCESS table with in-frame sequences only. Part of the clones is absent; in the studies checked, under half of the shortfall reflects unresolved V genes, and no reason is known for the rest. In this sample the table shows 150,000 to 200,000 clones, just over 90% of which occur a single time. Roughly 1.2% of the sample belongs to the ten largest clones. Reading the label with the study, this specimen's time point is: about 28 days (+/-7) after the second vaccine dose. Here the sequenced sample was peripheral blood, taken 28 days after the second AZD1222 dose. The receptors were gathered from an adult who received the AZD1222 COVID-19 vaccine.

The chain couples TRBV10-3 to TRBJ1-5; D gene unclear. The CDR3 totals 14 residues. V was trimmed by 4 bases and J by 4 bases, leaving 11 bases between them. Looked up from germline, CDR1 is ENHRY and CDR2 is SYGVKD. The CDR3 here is CAISGANQNQPQHF. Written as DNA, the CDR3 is TGTGCCATCAGTGGGGCGAACCAAAATCAGCCCCAGCATTTT.

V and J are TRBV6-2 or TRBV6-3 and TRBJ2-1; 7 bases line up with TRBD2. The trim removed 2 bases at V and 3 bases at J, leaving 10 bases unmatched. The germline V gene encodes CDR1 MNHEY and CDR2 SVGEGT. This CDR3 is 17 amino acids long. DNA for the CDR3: TGTGCCAGCAGTTACGGTGGGTACGGGGGGATCTACAATGAGCAGTTCTTC. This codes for CASSYGGYGGIYNEQFF.

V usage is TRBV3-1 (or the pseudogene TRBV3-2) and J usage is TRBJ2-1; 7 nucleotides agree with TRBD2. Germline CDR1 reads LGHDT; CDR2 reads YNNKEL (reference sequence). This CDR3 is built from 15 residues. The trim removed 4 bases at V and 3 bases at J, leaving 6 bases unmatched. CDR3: CASSLGEGGYNEQFF. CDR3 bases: TGTGCCAGCAGCCTGGGGGAGGGCGGCTACAATGAGCAGTTCTTC.

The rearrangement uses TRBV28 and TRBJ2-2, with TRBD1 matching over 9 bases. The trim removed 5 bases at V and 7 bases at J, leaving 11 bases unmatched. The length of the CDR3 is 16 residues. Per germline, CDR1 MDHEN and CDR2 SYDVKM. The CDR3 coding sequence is TGTGCCAGCAGTCCCCCCGGGACAGGGAATGTCGGGGAGCTGTTTTTT. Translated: CASSPPGTGNVGELFF.

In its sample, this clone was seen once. The CDR3 region is CASCRSQGANEKLFF. The CDR3 DNA reads as TGTGCCAGCTGCAGGTCGCAGGGGGCTAATGAAAAACTGTTTTTT. The chain uses TRBV18 and TRBJ1-4; TRBD1 aligns across 7 bases. J was trimmed by 3 bases and V by 7 bases; bases with no gene match: 8. The CDR3 has 15 residues. Per the germline V gene, CDR1 is KGHSH and CDR2 is LQKENI. Drawing the rest from reference TRBV18 and TRBJ1-4, the complete variable domain is NAGVMQNPRHLVRRRGQEARLRCSPMKGHSHVYWYRQLPEEGLKFMVYLQKENIIDESGMPKERFSAEFPKEGPSILRIQQVVRGDSAAYFCASCRSQGANEKLFFGSGTQLSVL.

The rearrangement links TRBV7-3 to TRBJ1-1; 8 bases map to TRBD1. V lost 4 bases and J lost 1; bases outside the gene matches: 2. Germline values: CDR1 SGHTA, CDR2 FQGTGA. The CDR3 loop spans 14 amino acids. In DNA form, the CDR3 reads TGTGCCAGCAGCTCAGGACAGGGGAACACTGAAGCTTTCTTT. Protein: CASSSGQGNTEAFF. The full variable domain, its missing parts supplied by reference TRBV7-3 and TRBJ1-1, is GAGVSQTPSNKVTEKGKYVELRCDPISGHTALYWYRQSLGQGPEFLIYFQGTGAADDSGLPNDRFFAVRPEGSVSTLKIQRTERGDSAVYLCASSSGQGNTEAFFGQGTRLTVV.

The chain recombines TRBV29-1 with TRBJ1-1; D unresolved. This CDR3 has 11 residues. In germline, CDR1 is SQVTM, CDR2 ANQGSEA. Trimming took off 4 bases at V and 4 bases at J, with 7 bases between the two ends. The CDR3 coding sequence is TGCAGCGTTGCAAGGGCCACTGAAGCTTTCTTT. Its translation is CSVARATEAFF.

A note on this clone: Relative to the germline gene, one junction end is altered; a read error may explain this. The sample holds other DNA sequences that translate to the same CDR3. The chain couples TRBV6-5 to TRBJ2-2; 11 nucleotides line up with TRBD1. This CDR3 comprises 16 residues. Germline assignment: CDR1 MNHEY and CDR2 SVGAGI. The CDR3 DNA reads TGTGCCAGCAGTTACTCCGGGACAGGGGGAACCGGAGAGCTGTTTTTT. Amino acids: CASSYSGTGGTGELFF.

The CDR3 reads CASVAGGSSYNSPLHF. The CDR3 nucleotides are TGTGCCAGCGTTGCGGGAGGGAGCTCCTATAATTCACCCCTCCACTTT. The chain has TRBV28 and TRBJ1-6, with D uncertain. V gave up 8 bases and J gave up 0 bases, with 14 bases separating them. This CDR3 contains 16 residues. Germline lookup yields CDR1 MDHEN and CDR2 SYDVKM. Variable domain in full (rest from reference TRBV28 and TRBJ1-6): DVKVTQSSRYLVKRTGEKVFLECVQDMDHENMFWYRQDPGLGLRLIYFSYDVKMKEKGDIPEGYSVSREKKERFSLILESASTNQTSMYLCASVAGGSSYNSPLHFGNGTRLTVT.

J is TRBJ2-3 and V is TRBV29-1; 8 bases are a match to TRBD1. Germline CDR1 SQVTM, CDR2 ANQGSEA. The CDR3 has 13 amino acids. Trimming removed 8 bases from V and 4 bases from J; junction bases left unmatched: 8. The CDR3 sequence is CSTGQGVSDTQYF. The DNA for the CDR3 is TGCAGCACCGGACAGGGAGTGTCAGATACGCAGTATTTT.

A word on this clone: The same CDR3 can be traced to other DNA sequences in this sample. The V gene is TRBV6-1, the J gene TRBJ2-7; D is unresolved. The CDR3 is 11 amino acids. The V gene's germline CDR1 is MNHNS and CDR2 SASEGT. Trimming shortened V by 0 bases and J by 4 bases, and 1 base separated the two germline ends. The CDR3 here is CASSEAYEQYF. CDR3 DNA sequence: TGTGCCAGCAGTGAAGCTTACGAGCAGTACTTC.

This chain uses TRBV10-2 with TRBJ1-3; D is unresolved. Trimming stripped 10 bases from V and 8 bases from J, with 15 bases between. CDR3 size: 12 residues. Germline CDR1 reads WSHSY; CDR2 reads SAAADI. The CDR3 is CATQDPGDTIYF. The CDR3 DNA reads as TGCGCCACCCAGGACCCCGGAGACACCATATATTTT.

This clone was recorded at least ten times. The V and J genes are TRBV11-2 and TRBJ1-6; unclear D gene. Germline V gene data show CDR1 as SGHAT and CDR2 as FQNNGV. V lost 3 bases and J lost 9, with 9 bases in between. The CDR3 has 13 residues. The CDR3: CASSFRSGSPLHF. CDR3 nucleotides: TGTGCCAGCAGCTTCAGGTCAGGTTCACCCCTCCACTTT.

The CDR3 reads CASSQMGGVDEKLFF. In DNA form, the CDR3 reads TGTGCCAGCAGCCAAATGGGGGGGGTAGATGAAAAACTGTTTTTT. The V and J genes are TRBV4-2 and TRBJ1-4, with D tentatively TRBD1 (5 bases). The germline CDR1 and CDR2 sequences are LGHNA and YNFKEQ. The CDR3 covers 15 residues. V lost 2 bases and J lost 6, with 13 bases in between.

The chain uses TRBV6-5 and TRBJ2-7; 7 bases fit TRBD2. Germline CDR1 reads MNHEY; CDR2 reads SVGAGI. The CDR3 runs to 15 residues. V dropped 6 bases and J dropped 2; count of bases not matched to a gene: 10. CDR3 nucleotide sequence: TGTGCCAGCAGCCGGAATACCGGGACTACCTACGAGCAGTACTTC. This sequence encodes CASSRNTGTTYEQYF.

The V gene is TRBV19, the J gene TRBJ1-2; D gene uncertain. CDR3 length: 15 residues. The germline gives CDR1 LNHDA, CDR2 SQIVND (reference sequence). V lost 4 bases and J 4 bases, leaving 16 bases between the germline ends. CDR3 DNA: TGTGCCAGTAGTAAAAATACCCCAAATTTCTATGGCTACACCTTC. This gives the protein CASSKNTPNFYGYTF.

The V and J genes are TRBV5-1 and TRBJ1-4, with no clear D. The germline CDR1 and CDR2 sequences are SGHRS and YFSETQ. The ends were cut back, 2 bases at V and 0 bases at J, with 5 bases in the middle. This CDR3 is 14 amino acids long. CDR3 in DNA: TGCGCCAGCAGCTTTTCTGCAACTAATGAAAAACTGTTTTTT. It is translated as CASSFSATNEKLFF.

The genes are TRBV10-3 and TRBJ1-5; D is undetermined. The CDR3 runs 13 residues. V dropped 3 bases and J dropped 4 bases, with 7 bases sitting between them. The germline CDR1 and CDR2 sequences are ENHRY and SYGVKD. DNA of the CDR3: TGTGCCATCAGTGACCTGGTGAATCAGCCCCAGCATTTT. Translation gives CAISDLVNQPQHF.

Here the CDR3 reads CASKALQGNTGELFF. CDR3 DNA: TGTGCCAGCAAGGCCCTCCAGGGAAACACCGGGGAGCTGTTTTTT. The chain links TRBV27 to TRBJ2-2; D is possibly TRBD1 (5 bases). Germline CDR1 is MNHEY and CDR2 is SMNVEV (reference sequence). V gave up 7 bases and J gave up 2 bases, with 14 bases separating them. This CDR3 region has 15 residues.